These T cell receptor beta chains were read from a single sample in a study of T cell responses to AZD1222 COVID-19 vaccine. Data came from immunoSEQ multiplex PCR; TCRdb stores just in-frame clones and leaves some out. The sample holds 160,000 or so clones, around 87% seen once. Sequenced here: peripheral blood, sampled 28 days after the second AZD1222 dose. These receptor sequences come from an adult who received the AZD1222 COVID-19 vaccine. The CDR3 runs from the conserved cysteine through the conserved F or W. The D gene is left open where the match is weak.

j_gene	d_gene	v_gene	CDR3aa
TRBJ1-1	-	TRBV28	CASSPVGGGTEAFF
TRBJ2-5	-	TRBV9	CASSVGPGRSETQYF
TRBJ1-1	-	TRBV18	CASSPLGPNTEAFF
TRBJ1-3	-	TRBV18	CASSPGGAGNTIYF
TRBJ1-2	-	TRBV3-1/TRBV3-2	CASSGMGGYTF
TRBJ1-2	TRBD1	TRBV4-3	CASSQGGDRDFYGYTF
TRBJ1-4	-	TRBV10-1	CASSESRSPNEKLFF
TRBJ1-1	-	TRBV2	CASSRSGPGFGAFF
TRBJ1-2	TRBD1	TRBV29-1	CSGRLQGEHGYTF
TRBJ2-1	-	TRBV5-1	CASSLGGYNEQFF
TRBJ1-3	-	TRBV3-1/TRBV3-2	CASSQEDRTYSGNTIYF
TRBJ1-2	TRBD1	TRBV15	CATSIRQGARGYTF
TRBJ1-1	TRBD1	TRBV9	CASSVRDRDMNTEAFF
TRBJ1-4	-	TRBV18	CASSALTGTNEKLFF
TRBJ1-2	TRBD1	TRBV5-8	CASSQDRASGYTF
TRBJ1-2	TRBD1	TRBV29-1	CSVGTGANVGYTF
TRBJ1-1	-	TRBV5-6	CASSLVGPAGTEAFF
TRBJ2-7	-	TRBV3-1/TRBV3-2	CASRDWREVDHYEQYF
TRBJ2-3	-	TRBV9	CASTSNPTGWDTQYF
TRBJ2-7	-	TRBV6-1	CASSEALLRGLSPYEQYF
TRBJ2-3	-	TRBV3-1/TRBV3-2	CASSRNNRVGGTDTQYF
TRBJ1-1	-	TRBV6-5	CASAGRESGAFF
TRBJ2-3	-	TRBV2	CASRGSDTQYF
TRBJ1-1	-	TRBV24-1	CATSDRGGEAFF
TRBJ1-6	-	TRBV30	CAWSDPGEVHF
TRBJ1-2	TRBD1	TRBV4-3	CASSPRGDWGDGYTF
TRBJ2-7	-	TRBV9	CASSVGPSGGEQYF
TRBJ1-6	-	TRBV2	CASSEVDRNSPLHF
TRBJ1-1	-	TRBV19	CASRRDPGTEAFF
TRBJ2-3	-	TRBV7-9	CASSPKRRLADTQYF
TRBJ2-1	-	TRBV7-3	CASSLRPLNYNEQFF
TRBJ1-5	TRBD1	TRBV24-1	CATSEHNRGPEPQHF
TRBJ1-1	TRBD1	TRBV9	CASSGTGGLTEAFF
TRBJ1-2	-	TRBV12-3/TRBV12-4	CASRTGGFYGYTF
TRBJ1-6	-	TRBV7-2	CASSLDGWNSPLHF
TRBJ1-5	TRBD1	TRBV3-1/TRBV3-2	CASSQWTGKNSNQPQHF
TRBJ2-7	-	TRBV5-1	CASSLGTNSEQYF
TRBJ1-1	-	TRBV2	CASTTGNTEAFF
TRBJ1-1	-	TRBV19	CASSIGSGLTEAFF
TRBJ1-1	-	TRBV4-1	CASSQGLGAGSFYTEAFF
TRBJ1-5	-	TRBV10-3	CAISDRQAGENQPQHF
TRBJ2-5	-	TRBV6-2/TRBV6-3	CASSYFQTQYF
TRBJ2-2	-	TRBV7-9	CASVGVPVIGTGELFF
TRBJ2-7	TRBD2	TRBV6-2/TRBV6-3	CASSYVRTSGGPRDYEQYF
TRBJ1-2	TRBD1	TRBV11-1	CASSSLGTGWGYTF